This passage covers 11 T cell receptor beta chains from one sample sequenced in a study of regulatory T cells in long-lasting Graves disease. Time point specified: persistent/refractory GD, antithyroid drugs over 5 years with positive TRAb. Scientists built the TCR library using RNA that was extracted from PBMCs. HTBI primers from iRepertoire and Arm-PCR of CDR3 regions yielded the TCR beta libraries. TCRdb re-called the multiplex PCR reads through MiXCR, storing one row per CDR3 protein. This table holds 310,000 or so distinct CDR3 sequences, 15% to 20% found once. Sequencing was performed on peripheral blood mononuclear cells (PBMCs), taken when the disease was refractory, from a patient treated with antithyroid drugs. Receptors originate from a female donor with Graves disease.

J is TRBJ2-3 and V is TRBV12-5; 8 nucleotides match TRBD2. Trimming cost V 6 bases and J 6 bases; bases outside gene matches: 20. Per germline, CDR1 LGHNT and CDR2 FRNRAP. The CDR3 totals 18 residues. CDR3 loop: CASGSPGGGRLSDDTQYF. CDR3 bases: TGTGCTAGTGGAAGCCCCGGGGGGGGGCGACTTTCGGATGATACGCAGTATTTT. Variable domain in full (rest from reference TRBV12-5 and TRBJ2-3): DARVTQTPRHKVTEMGQEVTMRCQPILGHNTVFWYRQTMMQGLELLAYFRNRAPLDDSGMPKDRFSAEMPDATLATLKIQPSEPRDSAVYFCASGSPGGGRLSDDTQYFGPGTRLTVL.

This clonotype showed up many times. The CDR3 DNA reads as TGTGCCAGCATCCGGGACAGGGGCGCAGGCACTGAAGCTTTCTTT. This encodes CASIRDRGAGTEAFF. The chain couples TRBV6-1 to TRBJ1-1, with TRBD1 identical over 10 bases. Germline V gene data show CDR1 as MNHNS and CDR2 as SASEGT. The CDR3 runs 15 residues. The junction had 9 bases not matched to a gene; V was cut back by 7 bases and J by 4 bases.

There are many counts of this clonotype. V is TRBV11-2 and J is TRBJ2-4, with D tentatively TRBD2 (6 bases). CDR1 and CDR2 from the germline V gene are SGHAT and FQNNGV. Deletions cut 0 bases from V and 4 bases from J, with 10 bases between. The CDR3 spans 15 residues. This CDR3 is CASSLEGRPKNIQYF. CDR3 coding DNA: TGTGCCAGCAGCTTAGAGGGGAGGCCTAAAAACATTCAGTACTTC.

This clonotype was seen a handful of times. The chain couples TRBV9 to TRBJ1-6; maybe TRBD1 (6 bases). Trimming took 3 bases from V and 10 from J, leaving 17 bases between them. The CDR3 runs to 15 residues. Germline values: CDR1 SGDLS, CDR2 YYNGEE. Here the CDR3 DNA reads TGTGCCAGCAGCGGTGGAGGGGGTAGGACCTCACCCCTCCACTTT. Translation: CASSGGGGRTSPLHF.

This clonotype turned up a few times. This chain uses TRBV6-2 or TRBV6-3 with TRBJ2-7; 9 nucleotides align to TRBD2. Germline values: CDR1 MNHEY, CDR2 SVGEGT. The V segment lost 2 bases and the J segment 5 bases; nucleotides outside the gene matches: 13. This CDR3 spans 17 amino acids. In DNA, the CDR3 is TGTGCCAGCAGTTACCCCCGCGACAGCGGGAGGCCCCACGAGCAGTACTTC. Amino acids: CASSYPRDSGRPHEQYF.

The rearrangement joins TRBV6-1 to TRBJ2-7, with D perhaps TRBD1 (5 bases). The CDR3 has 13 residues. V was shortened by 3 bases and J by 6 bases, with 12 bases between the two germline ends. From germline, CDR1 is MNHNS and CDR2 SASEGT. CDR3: CASSEIRQGEQYF. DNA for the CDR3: TGTGCCAGCAGTGAGATCAGGCAGGGCGAGCAGTACTTC.

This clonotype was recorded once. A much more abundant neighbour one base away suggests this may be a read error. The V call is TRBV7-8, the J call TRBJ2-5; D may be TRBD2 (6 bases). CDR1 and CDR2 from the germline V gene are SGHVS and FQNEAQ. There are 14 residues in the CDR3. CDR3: CANSGIGGIETQYF. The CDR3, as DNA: TGTGCCAACAGCGGCATCGGGGGAATCGAGACCCAGTACTTC. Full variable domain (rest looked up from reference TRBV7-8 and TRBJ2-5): GAGVSQSPRYKVAKRGQDVALRCDPISGHVSLFWYQQALGQGPEFLTYFQNEAQLDKSGLPSDRFFAERPEGSVSTLKIQRTQQEDSAVYLCANSGIGGIETQYFGPGTRLLVL.

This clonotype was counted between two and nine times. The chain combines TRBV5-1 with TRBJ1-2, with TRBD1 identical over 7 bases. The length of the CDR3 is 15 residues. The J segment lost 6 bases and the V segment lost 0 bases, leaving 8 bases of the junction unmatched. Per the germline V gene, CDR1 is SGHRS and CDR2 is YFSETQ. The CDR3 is CASSLAQGGSHGYTF. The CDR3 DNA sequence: TGCGCCAGCAGCTTGGCTCAGGGGGGAAGTCATGGCTACACCTTC.

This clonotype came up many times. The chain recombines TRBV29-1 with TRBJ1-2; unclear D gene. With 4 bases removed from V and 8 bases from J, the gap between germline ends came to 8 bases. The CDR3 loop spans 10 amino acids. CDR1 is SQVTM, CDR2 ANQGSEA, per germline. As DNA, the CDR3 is TGCAGCGTTGCCTCGGACGGCTACACCTTC. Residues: CSVASDGYTF. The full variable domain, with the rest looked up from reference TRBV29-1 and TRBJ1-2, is SAVISQKPSRDICQRGTSLTIQCQVDSQVTMMFWYRQQPGQSLTLIATANQGSEATYESGFVIDKFPISRPNLTFSTLTVSNMSPEDSSIYLCSVASDGYTFGSGTRLTVV.

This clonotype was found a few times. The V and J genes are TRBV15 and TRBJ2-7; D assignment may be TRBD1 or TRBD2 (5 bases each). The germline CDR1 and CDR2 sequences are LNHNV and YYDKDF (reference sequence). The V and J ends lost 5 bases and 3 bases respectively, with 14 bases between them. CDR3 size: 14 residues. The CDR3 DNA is TGTGCCACCAGCCAGAGGGGTGGGGGCTACGAGCAGTACTTC. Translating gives CATSQRGGGYEQYF. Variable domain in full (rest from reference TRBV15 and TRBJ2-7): DAMVIQNPRYQVTQFGKPVTLSCSQTLNHNVMYWYQQKSSQAPKLLFHYYDKDFNNEADTPDNFQSRRPNTSFCFLDIRSPGLGDTAMYLCATSQRGGGYEQYFGPGTRLTVT.

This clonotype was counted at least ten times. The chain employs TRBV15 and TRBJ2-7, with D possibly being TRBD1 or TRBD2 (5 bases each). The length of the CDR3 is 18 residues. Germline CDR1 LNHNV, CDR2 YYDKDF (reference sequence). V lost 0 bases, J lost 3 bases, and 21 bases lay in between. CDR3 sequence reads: CATSRDRGRTADYYEQYF. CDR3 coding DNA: TGTGCCACCAGCAGAGATCGGGGCCGGACGGCAGACTACTACGAGCAGTACTTC. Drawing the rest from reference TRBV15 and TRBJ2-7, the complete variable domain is DAMVIQNPRYQVTQFGKPVTLSCSQTLNHNVMYWYQQKSSQAPKLLFHYYDKDFNNEADTPDNFQSRRPNTSFCFLDIRSPGLGDTAMYLCATSRDRGRTADYYEQYFGPGTRLTVT.